One and the same sample provided the 4 T cell receptor beta chains below, sequenced in a study of long-term antiretroviral therapy in people with HIV. The immunoSEQ assay was v3.0, run at survey level. Profiling relied on immunoSEQ multiplex PCR, and the TCRdb table lists in-frame clones only, not all of them. The profile shows about 39,000 clones, about 85% of them singletons. Material: unsorted PBMCs, obtained 3.1 years after starting antiretroviral therapy. The origin of the receptors is a woman aged 45-60 years with HIV.

V gene TRBV4-1 combines with J gene TRBJ1-6; no firm D call. Trimming pared 3 bases from V and 4 bases from J, leaving 16 bases between. CDR1 and CDR2 from the germline V gene are MGHRA and YSYEKL. The CDR3 sequence is 17 residues long. This CDR3 is CASSHYEAESYNSPLHF. The CDR3 region has the DNA TGCGCCAGCAGCCATTATGAGGCAGAATCTTATAATTCACCCCTCCACTTT.

This sequence joins TRBV6-5 and TRBJ1-4; 10 bases line up with TRBD1. J was trimmed by 8 bases and V by 6 bases; bases with no gene match: 3. Germline lookup yields CDR1 MNHEY and CDR2 SVGAGI. The CDR3 length is 13 residues. CDR3 sequence (DNA): TGTGCCAGCAGAGGGACAGGGGCGGAAAAACTGTTTTTT. Translating it yields CASRGTGAEKLFF.

The V gene is TRBV5-5, the J gene TRBJ1-5; a possible D gene is TRBD1 (5 bases). V was clipped by 2 bases and J by 3 bases, with 12 bases between them. Germline CDR1 is SGHKS and CDR2 is YYEKEE (reference sequence). This CDR3 comprises 15 residues. The CDR3 spells CASSLTGTYNQPQHF. DNA of the CDR3: TGTGCCAGCAGCTTAACAGGTACTTACAATCAGCCCCAGCATTTT.

The chain recombines TRBV7-8 with TRBJ2-7; TRBD2 might be the D (7 bases). Germline assignment: CDR1 SGHVS and CDR2 FQNEAQ. The V end was cut by 7 bases, the J end by 1 base, with 17 bases between. This CDR3 comprises 15 residues. The CDR3 coding sequence is TGTGCCAGCACCCTAGGGGGGGGGCAGTCCTACGAGCAGTACTTC. Translation: CASTLGGGQSYEQYF. Full variable domain (remainder filled in from reference TRBV7-8 and TRBJ2-7): GAGVSQSPRYKVAKRGQDVALRCDPISGHVSLFWYQQALGQGPEFLTYFQNEAQLDKSGLPSDRFFAERPEGSVSTLKIQRTQQEDSAVYLCASTLGGGQSYEQYFGPGTRLTVT.